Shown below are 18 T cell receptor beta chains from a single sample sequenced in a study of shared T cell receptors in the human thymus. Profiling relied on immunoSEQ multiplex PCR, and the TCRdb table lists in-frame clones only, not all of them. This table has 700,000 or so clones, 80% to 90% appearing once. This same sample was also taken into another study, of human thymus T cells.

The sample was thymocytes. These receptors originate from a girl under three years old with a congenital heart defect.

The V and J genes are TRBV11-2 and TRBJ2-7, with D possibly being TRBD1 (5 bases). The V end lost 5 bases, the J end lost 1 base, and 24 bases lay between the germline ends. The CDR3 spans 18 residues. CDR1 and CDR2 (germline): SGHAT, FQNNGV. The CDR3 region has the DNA TGTGCCAGCAGCGTCACCCCCTCAGGGTGTCTGAAATCCTACGAGCAGTACTTC. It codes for CASSVTPSGCLKSYEQYF.

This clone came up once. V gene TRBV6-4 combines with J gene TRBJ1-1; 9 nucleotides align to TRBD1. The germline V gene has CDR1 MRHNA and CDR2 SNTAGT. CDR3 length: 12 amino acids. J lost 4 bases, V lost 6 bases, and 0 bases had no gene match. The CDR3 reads CASRDRGTEAFF. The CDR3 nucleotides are TGTGCCAGCAGGGACAGGGGCACTGAAGCTTTCTTT.

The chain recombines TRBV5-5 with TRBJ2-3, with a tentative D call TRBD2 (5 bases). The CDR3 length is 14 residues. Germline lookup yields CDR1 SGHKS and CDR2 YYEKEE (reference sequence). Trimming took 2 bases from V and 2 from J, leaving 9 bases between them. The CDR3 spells CASSFTRDTDTQYF. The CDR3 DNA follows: TGTGCCAGCAGCTTCACCCGGGACACAGATACGCAGTATTTT.

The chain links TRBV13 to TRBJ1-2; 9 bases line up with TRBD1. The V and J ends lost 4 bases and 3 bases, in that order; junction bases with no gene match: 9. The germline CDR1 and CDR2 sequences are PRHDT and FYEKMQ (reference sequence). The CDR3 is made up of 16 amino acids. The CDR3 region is CASSCRQGEGDYGYTF. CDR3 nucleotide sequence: TGTGCCAGCAGCTGTAGACAGGGGGAGGGAGACTATGGCTACACCTTC.

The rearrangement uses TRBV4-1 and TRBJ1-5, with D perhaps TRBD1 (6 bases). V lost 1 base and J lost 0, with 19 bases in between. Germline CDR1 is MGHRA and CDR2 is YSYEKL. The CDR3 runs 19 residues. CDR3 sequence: CASSQVRVQGSYSNQPQHF. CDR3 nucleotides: TGCGCCAGCAGCCAAGTCCGGGTACAGGGATCATATAGCAATCAGCCCCAGCATTTT.

The CDR3 DNA reads as TGTGCCAGCAGCTTGGAGGTGAATTCACCCCTCCACTTT. Amino acids: CASSLEVNSPLHF. This chain joins TRBV9 and TRBJ1-6; D unresolved. The CDR3 is made up of 13 amino acids. Germline loops: CDR1 SGDLS, CDR2 YYNGEE. V was clipped by 4 bases and J by 7 bases, with 9 bases between them.

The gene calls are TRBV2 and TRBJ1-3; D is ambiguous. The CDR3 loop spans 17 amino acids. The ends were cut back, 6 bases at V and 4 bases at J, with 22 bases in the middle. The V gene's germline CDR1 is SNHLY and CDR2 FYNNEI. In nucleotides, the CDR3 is TGTGCCAGCAGCCCAAAAACGGAGGGCAGGAGCGGAAACACCATATATTTT. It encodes CASSPKTEGRSGNTIYF.

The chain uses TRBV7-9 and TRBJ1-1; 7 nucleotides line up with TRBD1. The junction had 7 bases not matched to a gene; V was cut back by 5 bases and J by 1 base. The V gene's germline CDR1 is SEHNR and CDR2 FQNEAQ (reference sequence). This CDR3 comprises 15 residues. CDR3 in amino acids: CASSRRDSGNTEAFF. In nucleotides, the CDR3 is TGTGCCAGCAGCCGCCGGGACAGCGGGAACACTGAAGCTTTCTTT.

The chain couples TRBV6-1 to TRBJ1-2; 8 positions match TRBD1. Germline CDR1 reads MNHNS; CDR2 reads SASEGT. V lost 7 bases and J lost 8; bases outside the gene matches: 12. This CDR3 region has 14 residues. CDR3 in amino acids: CASTSGGTGPGYTF. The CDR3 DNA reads TGTGCCAGCACCTCGGGCGGGACAGGCCCCGGCTACACCTTC.

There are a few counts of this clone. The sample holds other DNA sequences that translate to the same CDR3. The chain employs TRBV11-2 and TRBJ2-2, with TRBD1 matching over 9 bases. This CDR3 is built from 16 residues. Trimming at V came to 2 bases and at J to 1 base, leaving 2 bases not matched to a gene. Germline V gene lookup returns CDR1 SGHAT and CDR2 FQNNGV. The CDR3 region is CASSLPGQGNTGELFF. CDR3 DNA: TGTGCCAGCAGCTTACCGGGACAGGGGAACACCGGGGAGCTGTTTTTT.

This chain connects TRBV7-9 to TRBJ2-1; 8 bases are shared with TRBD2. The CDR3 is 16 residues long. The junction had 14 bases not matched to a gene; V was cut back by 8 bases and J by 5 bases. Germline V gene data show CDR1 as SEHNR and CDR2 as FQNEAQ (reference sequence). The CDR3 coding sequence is TGTGCCAGCTGTCGTCCTCAATCAGCGGGAGACAATGAGCAGTTCTTC. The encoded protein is CASCRPQSAGDNEQFF. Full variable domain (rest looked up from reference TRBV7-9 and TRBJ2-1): DTGVSQNPRHKITKRGQNVTFRCDPISEHNRLYWYRQTLGQGPEFLTYFQNEAQLEKSRLLSDRFSAERPKGSFSTLEIQRTEQGDSAMYLCASCRPQSAGDNEQFFGPGTRLTVL.

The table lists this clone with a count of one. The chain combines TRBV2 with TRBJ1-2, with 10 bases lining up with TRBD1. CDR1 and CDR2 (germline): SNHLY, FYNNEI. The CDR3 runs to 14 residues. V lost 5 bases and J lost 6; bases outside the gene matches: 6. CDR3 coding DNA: TGTGCCAGCAGTAGTAACGGACAGGGGGATGGCTACACCTTC. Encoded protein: CASSSNGQGDGYTF.

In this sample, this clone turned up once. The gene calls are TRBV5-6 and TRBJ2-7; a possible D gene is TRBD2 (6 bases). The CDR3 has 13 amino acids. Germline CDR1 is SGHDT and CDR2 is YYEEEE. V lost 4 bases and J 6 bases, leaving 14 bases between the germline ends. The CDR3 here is CASSPGLAGEQYF. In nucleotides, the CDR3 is TGTGCCAGCAGCCCGGGACTTGCGGGCGAGCAGTACTTC.

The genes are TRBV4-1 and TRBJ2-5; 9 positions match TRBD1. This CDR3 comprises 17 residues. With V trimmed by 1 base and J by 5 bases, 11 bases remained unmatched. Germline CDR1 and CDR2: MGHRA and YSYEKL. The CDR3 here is CASSQAGTGRSRETQYF. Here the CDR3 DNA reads TGCGCCAGCAGCCAAGCCGGGACAGGGAGGAGTAGGGAGACCCAGTACTTC.

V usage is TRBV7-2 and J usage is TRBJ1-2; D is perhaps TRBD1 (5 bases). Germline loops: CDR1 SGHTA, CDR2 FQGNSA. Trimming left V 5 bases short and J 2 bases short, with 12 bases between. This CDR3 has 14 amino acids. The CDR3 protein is CASSPRGENYGYTF. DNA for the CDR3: TGTGCCAGCAGCCCACGGGGGGAGAACTATGGCTACACCTTC.

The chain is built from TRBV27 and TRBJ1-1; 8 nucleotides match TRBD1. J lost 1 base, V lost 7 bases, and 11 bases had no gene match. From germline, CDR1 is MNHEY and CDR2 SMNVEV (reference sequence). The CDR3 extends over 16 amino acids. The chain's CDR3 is CASTALGQGKNTEAFF. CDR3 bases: TGTGCCAGCACCGCCCTCGGACAGGGAAAGAACACTGAAGCTTTCTTT.

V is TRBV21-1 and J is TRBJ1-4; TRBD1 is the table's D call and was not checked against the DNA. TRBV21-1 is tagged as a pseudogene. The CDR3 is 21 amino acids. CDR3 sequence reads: CASSAAGTGYRGMATNEKLFF. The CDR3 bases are TGTGCCAGCAGCGCGGCCGGGACAGGGTATCGGGGCATGGCAACTAATGAAAAACTGTTTTTT.

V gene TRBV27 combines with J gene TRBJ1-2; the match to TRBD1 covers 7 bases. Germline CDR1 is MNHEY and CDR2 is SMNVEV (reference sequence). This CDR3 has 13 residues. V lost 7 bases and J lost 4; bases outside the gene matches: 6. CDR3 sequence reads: CASKGQIGYGYTF. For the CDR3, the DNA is TGTGCCAGCAAGGGACAGATCGGCTATGGCTACACCTTC.